This TCR beta chain came from a study of shared clonotypes between healthy human individuals. Findings and caveats of the study: Rarefaction showed that sequencing of sorted subsets was incomplete (despite large depth).

The CDR3 loop spans 15 amino acids. CDR1 and CDR2 (germline): SGHNT, YYREEE (reference sequence). The V gene end was trimmed by 2 bases and the J gene end by 7 bases; junction bases not matched to a gene: 11. For this clone: Its antigen remains unknown.

Clones were read by immunoSEQ multiplex PCR, and TCRdb kept only the in-frame ones, dropping some. Here the sample spans 200,000 to 250,000 clones, 65% to 70% being singletons. J is TRBJ1-1 and V is TRBV5-4; 7 positions agree with TRBD1. The source of this sequence is a man between 25 and 39 years old in good health. The sequenced material came from memory CD4+ T cells sorted from blood. Subset noted: CD45RA-negative fraction. The CDR3 DNA follows: TGTGCCAGCAGCTTCACGCGGGACAGCGGACGTGAAGCTTTCTTT. It encodes CASSFTRDSGREAFF.